What follows are 13 T cell receptor beta chains derived from one specimen sequenced in a study of blood T cell repertoires in COVID-19. Sequenced by immunoSEQ multiplex PCR; TCRdb stores in-frame clones only, minus some. Here the sample spans 300,000 to 450,000 clones, about nine tenths being singletons. Material for sequencing was peripheral blood. Receptors were obtained from a woman in her fifties or sixties with COVID-19, enrolled during active disease.

The rearrangement joins TRBV6-5 to TRBJ2-1, with D perhaps matching TRBD2 (6 bases). This CDR3 contains 14 residues. Germline V gene sequence: CDR1 MNHEY, CDR2 SVGAGI. V was trimmed by 8 bases and J by 0 bases, leaving 11 bases between them. For the CDR3, the DNA is TGTGCCAGCGGAGGGACGGGCTCCTACAATGAGCAGTTCTTC. Encoded protein: CASGGTGSYNEQFF.

The chain links TRBV18 to TRBJ1-2; D is unclear. Germline loops: CDR1 KGHSH, CDR2 LQKENI. The length of the CDR3 is 15 residues. Trimming removed 3 bases at V and 6 bases at J, with 17 bases between. The CDR3 spells CASSPQRSEWDGYTF. As DNA, the CDR3 is TGTGCCAGCTCACCTCAGCGATCGGAGTGGGATGGCTACACCTTC. The complete variable domain, with remaining parts taken from reference TRBV18 and TRBJ1-2, reads NAGVMQNPRHLVRRRGQEARLRCSPMKGHSHVYWYRQLPEEGLKFMVYLQKENIIDESGMPKERFSAEFPKEGPSILRIQQVVRGDSAAYFCASSPQRSEWDGYTFGSGTRLTVV.

J is TRBJ1-2 and V is TRBV4-2; TRBD1 agrees at 8 bases. CDR1 is LGHNA and CDR2 is YNFKEQ in the germline V gene. J lost 0 bases, V lost 1 base, and 7 bases had no gene match. This CDR3 spans 17 amino acids. Here the CDR3 DNA reads TGTGCCAGCAGCCAAGTAATTATCAGGGGGCCTAACTATGGCTACACCTTC. Its protein is CASSQVIIRGPNYGYTF.

This clone was counted a single time. V is TRBV5-1 and J is TRBJ1-2; D not resolved. Germline assignment: CDR1 SGHRS and CDR2 YFSETQ. The germline V and J ends were trimmed by 4 bases and 8 bases, with 18 bases remaining between them. The CDR3 covers 14 residues. CDR3 in DNA: TGCGCCAGCAGCCAACCTCAGGCCGGCGGGGGCTACACCTTC. Protein: CASSQPQAGGGYTF. Full variable domain (missing parts from reference TRBV5-1 and TRBJ1-2): KAGVTQTPRYLIKTRGQQVTLSCSPISGHRSVSWYQQTPGQGLQFLFEYFSETQRNKGNFPGRFSGRQFSNSRSEMNVSTLELGDSALYLCASSQPQAGGGYTFGSGTRLTVV.

This clone was seen only a few times. The CDR3 DNA reads TGCGCCAGCAGCCTCGGACAGGTTTTTAGCTATGGCTACACCTTC. Encoded protein: CASSLGQVFSYGYTF. The chain uses TRBV5-1 and TRBJ1-2, with 7 bases identical to TRBD1. This CDR3 comprises 15 residues. J lost 4 bases, V lost 4 bases, and 10 bases had no gene match. CDR1 is SGHRS, CDR2 YFSETQ, per germline.

The genes are TRBV4-2 and TRBJ2-5; 7 bases are shared with TRBD2. V shed 1 base, J shed 2 bases, and the junction held 7 bases outside the gene matches. The germline V gene has CDR1 LGHNA and CDR2 YNFKEQ. CDR3 size: 16 residues. CDR3 nucleotide sequence: TGTGCCAGCAGCCAAGTGTCGGGGACTAATCAAGAGACCCAGTACTTC. As protein: CASSQVSGTNQETQYF.

CDR3 sequence reads: CASSRGQGEETQYF. The CDR3 region has the DNA TGTGCCAGCAGCCGAGGACAGGGCGAAGAGACCCAGTACTTC. This chain joins TRBV11-3 and TRBJ2-5, with TRBD1 identical over 8 bases. CDR1 is SGHNT, CDR2 YENEEA, per germline. Germline trimming cut 5 bases from V and 3 bases from J; bases unmatched to any gene: 5. The CDR3 runs 14 residues.

This chain connects TRBV19 to TRBJ1-5, with a possible D match to TRBD1 (6 bases). CDR1 LNHDA and CDR2 SQIVND come from the germline V gene (reference sequence). V lost 10 bases and J lost 4, with 17 bases in between. The CDR3 has 14 amino acids. In DNA form, the CDR3 reads TGTGCCACCGGTAAACAGGGCGGTAATCAGCCCCAGCATTTT. Its protein is CATGKQGGNQPQHF.

The chain employs TRBV28 and TRBJ2-7; TRBD1 matches at 7 bases. Trimming took 3 bases from V and 3 from J; bases not matched to a gene: 2. The CDR3 consists of 13 residues. Germline loops: CDR1 MDHEN, CDR2 SYDVKM. The CDR3 DNA reads as TGTGCCAGCAGTTTGCGACAGGGCTACGAGCAGTACTTC. Amino acid sequence: CASSLRQGYEQYF. Complete variable domain (other parts from reference TRBV28 and TRBJ2-7): DVKVTQSSRYLVKRTGEKVFLECVQDMDHENMFWYRQDPGLGLRLIYFSYDVKMKEKGDIPEGYSVSREKKERFSLILESASTNQTSMYLCASSLRQGYEQYFGPGTRLTVT.

This clone was seen only a few times. The chain uses TRBV6-5 and TRBJ1-6; D is uncertain. The ends were cut back, 6 bases at V and 9 bases at J, with 15 bases in the middle. Germline lookup yields CDR1 MNHEY and CDR2 SVGAGI. CDR3 length equals 14 residues. CDR3 region: CASRPQESGSPLHF. The CDR3 DNA follows: TGTGCCAGCAGGCCGCAGGAATCTGGTTCACCCCTCCACTTT.

V usage is TRBV6-1 and J usage is TRBJ2-4; perhaps TRBD1 as D (6 bases). Germline loops: CDR1 MNHNS, CDR2 SASEGT. The CDR3 has 13 amino acids. With 3 bases removed from V and 8 bases from J, the gap between germline ends came to 11 bases. The CDR3 bases are TGTGCCAGCAGTGACAACAGGGAGTACATTCAGTACTTC. It yields the protein CASSDNREYIQYF.

The J gene is TRBJ2-2, the V gene TRBV5-1; a possible D gene is TRBD1 (6 bases). The CDR3 consists of 16 residues. V lost 2 bases and J lost 5, with 16 bases in between. Germline loops: CDR1 SGHRS, CDR2 YFSETQ. CDR3 amino acids: CASSFRDTRNTGELFF. The DNA of the CDR3 is TGCGCCAGCAGCTTCCGGGACACACGAAATACCGGGGAGCTGTTTTTT.

This clone was seen a single time. The chain couples TRBV7-8 to TRBJ2-5; 7 bases align to TRBD1. The DNA end favors TRBJ2-7, so the J call may be wrong. This CDR3 has 14 residues. Germline CDR1 reads SGHVS; CDR2 reads FQNEAQ. CDR3 sequence (DNA): TGTGCCAGCAGCCCCCGGACAGGTGTTTACGAGCAGTACTTC. As protein: CASSPRTGVYEQYF.